This TCR beta chain was obtained from a study of neurological immune-mediated disorders. About this clonotype: The antigen is undetermined.

The cDNA was synthesized by 5'RACE incorporating 10-nucleotide random UMIs. TCRdb independently ran MiXCR on the 5' RACE reads; one entry per CDR3 protein. The sample yields about 74,000 distinct CDR3 sequences, 5.2% seen once. CDR1 is SGHRS and CDR2 is YFSETQ in the germline V gene. V lost 4 bases and J lost 3, with 9 bases in between. This CDR3 is 13 amino acids long. Findings and limits, study-wide: In HTLV-1-associated myelopathy, TCR clonal expansion was greatest, whereas multiple sclerosis had the least, falling below healthy controls.

The rearrangement links TRBV5-1 to TRBJ2-3; D is tentatively TRBD1 or TRBD2 (5 bases each). The TCR was taken from a man between 18 and 29 years old with multiple sclerosis. The material sequenced was PBMCs. This CDR3 is CASSTGPTDTQYF. CDR3 bases: TGCGCCAGCAGCACGGGGCCTACAGATACGCAGTATTTT. The variable domain in full, with the rest retrieved from reference TRBV5-1 and TRBJ2-3, is KAGVTQTPRYLIKTRGQQVTLSCSPISGHRSVSWYQQTPGQGLQFLFEYFSETQRNKGNFPGRFSGRQFSNSRSEMNVSTLELGDSALYLCASSTGPTDTQYFGPGTRLTVL.